The 26 T cell receptor beta chains listed next were all sequenced from one sample in a study of vaccination and CD4 T cells after COVID-19. TCRdb processed the PCR reads anew with MiXCR; each CDR3 protein has one entry. The sample gives some 40,000 distinct CDR3 sequences, 35% to 40% of which show up once; roughly 6% is in the top ten. Regarding time point: late sampling 161 to 241 days after vaccination in three convalescent patients. The specimen comprised CD4+ T cells from blood, sampled about 7 months after SARS-CoV-2 vaccination. Receptors originate from a human donor who had recovered from COVID-19.

The CDR3 region is CASSLMGGDSYNEQFF. CDR3 nucleotide sequence: TGTGCCAGCAGCCTAATGGGCGGGGACTCCTACAATGAGCAGTTCTTC. The chain recombines TRBV7-3 with TRBJ2-1, with a possible D match to TRBD2 (6 bases). The CDR3 covers 16 residues. Germline V lookup: CDR1 SGHTA, CDR2 FQGTGA. Trimming cost V 5 bases and J 0 bases, with 14 bases left between them.

This clonotype has just a few counts. The chain joins TRBV7-9 to TRBJ2-4; 12 nucleotides align to TRBD1. The CDR3 spans 16 residues. Germline V gives CDR1 SEHNR, CDR2 FQNEAQ (reference sequence). The V segment lost 5 bases and the J segment 9 bases; nucleotides outside the gene matches: 11. The CDR3, as DNA: TGTGCCAGCAGCAAGGGACAGGGGGCGGCCTGGGGCATTCAGTACTTC. It translates to CASSKGQGAAWGIQYF.

The V gene is TRBV20-1, the J gene TRBJ2-7, with 7 bases identical to TRBD2. The germline V gene encodes CDR1 DFQATT and CDR2 SNEGSKA (reference sequence). CDR3 length: 13 residues. V shed 6 bases, J shed 4 bases, and the junction held 9 bases outside the gene matches. The CDR3 spells CSASLAGTYEQYF. The CDR3 coding sequence is TGCAGTGCCAGTTTAGCGGGCACATACGAGCAGTACTTC.

The chain combines TRBV15 with TRBJ2-7; TRBD1 agrees at 10 bases. CDR3 length: 13 residues. Germline V gene lookup returns CDR1 LNHNV and CDR2 YYDKDF (reference sequence). V was pared by 6 bases and J by 9 bases, with 8 bases of the junction left unmatched. The CDR3 protein is CATRRQGALGQYF. DNA for the CDR3: TGTGCCACCAGACGACAGGGGGCATTGGGGCAGTACTTC. Supplemented by reference TRBV15 and TRBJ2-7, the full variable domain reads DAMVIQNPRYQVTQFGKPVTLSCSQTLNHNVMYWYQQKSSQAPKLLFHYYDKDFNNEADTPDNFQSRRPNTSFCFLDIRSPGLGDTAMYLCATRRQGALGQYFGPGTRLTVT.

The chain has TRBV6-5 and TRBJ2-5, with 7 bases identical to TRBD2. The CDR3 covers 15 residues. CDR1 and CDR2 from the germline V gene are MNHEY and SVGAGI. Germline trimming cut 4 bases from V and 1 base from J; bases unmatched to any gene: 6. The DNA of the CDR3 is TGTGCCAGCAGTTGGGCTAGCGGACCCCAAGAGACCCAGTACTTC. Its translation is CASSWASGPQETQYF.

This clonotype has just a few counts. The rearrangement links TRBV20-1 to TRBJ2-3; D possibly corresponds to TRBD2 (6 bases). Germline CDR1 DFQATT, CDR2 SNEGSKA (reference sequence). This CDR3 spans 12 amino acids. Trimming pared 7 bases from V and 2 bases from J, leaving 10 bases between. The DNA of the CDR3 is TGCAGTGGATGCGGGGTCACAGATACGCAGTATTTT. It translates to CSGCGVTDTQYF.

The chain combines TRBV7-2 with TRBJ1-5; unclear D gene. The V end lost 2 bases, the J end lost 7 bases, and 9 bases lay between the germline ends. Germline V gene sequence: CDR1 SGHTA, CDR2 FQGNSA. This CDR3 comprises 13 residues. The CDR3 spells CASSLFSDQPQHF. The CDR3 DNA reads TGTGCCAGCAGCTTATTTAGCGACCAGCCCCAGCATTTT.

This clonotype showed up just a few times. The rearrangement links TRBV25-1 to TRBJ2-1; no clear D gene. CDR1 is MGHDK, CDR2 SYGVNS, per germline. This CDR3 region has 13 residues. The V end was cut by 3 bases, the J end by 0 bases, with 3 bases between. CDR3 in amino acids: CASSDSSYNEQFF. The CDR3 DNA follows: TGTGCCAGCAGTGATAGCTCCTACAATGAGCAGTTCTTC.

CDR3 coding DNA: TGTGCCAGCAGTTTATTGGCCGAAGAGACCCAGTACTTC. Translating gives CASSLLAEETQYF. The rearrangement links TRBV27 to TRBJ2-5; D remains unclear. Germline V gives CDR1 MNHEY, CDR2 SMNVEV (reference sequence). The length of the CDR3 is 13 residues. V lost 1 base to trimming and J lost 3 bases, with 6 bases between them.

The chain is built from TRBV6-5 and TRBJ2-3; possibly TRBD1 or TRBD2 for D (5 bases each). Trimming shortened V by 4 bases and J by 5 bases, and 28 bases separated the two germline ends. Looked up from germline, CDR1 is MNHEY and CDR2 is SVGAGI. This CDR3 has 19 residues. Here the CDR3 DNA reads TGTGCCAGCAGTTTAGGGTTCGTATCCGGGACCGCGATGGGAGATACGCAGTATTTT. Its translation: CASSLGFVSGTAMGDTQYF.

The genes are TRBV7-3 and TRBJ2-1; 13 bases match TRBD2. Germline V lookup: CDR1 SGHTA, CDR2 FQGTGA. CDR3 length equals 15 residues. The V segment lost 5 bases and the J segment 8 bases; nucleotides outside the gene matches: 6. The CDR3 sequence is CASSPTSGRGYEQFF. CDR3 coding DNA: TGTGCCAGCAGCCCCACTAGCGGGAGGGGCTATGAGCAGTTCTTC.

This clonotype was counted a few times. The chain couples TRBV7-9 to TRBJ1-1; no clear D. The CDR3 loop spans 13 amino acids. V dropped 0 bases and J dropped 0 bases, with 2 bases sitting between them. The germline V gene has CDR1 SEHNR and CDR2 FQNEAQ (reference sequence). The CDR3 sequence: CASSLALNTEAFF. The CDR3 region has the DNA TGTGCCAGCAGCTTAGCATTGAACACTGAAGCTTTCTTT.

The CDR3: CASSLVSAGALYEQYF. CDR3 bases: TGTGCCAGCAGCTTGGTTAGCGCAGGGGCCTTATACGAGCAGTACTTC. J is TRBJ2-7 and V is TRBV7-3, with a possible D match to TRBD1 (6 bases). V lost 3 bases, J lost 4 bases, and 19 bases lay in between. The germline gives CDR1 SGHTA, CDR2 FQGTGA. The CDR3 sequence is 16 residues long.

This clonotype was observed a few times. The CDR3 protein is CASSPSAGGELFF. DNA for the CDR3: TGTGCCAGCAGCCCCTCAGCGGGCGGGGAGCTGTTTTTT. V gene TRBV7-3 combines with J gene TRBJ2-2, with a weak D call TRBD2 (6 bases). The V gene lost 5 bases and the J gene lost 7 bases, with 11 bases spanning the gap. In germline, CDR1 is SGHTA, CDR2 FQGTGA. CDR3 length: 13 residues.

The CDR3: CASSGLRNTEAFF. CDR3 nucleotides: TGTGCCAGCAGTGGGCTCAGGAACACTGAAGCTTTCTTT. The chain has TRBV2 and TRBJ1-1; D remains unclear. V dropped 4 bases and J dropped 1 base, with 7 bases sitting between them. The length of the CDR3 is 13 residues. Germline V CDR1 and CDR2: SNHLY, FYNNEI.

The chain recombines TRBV20-1 with TRBJ2-5; D ambiguous. Trimming left V 6 bases short and J 2 bases short, with 13 bases between. Germline V gene lookup returns CDR1 DFQATT and CDR2 SNEGSKA (reference sequence). The CDR3 sequence is 13 residues long. CDR3 sequence (DNA): TGCAGTGCCAAGAGTGGGGTTCAAGAGACCCAGTACTTC. This encodes CSAKSGVQETQYF.

In its sample, this clonotype is medium-sized. The chain carries TRBV6-1 and TRBJ1-1; D possibly corresponds to TRBD1 (6 bases). The CDR3 runs to 11 residues. Germline CDR1 reads MNHNS; CDR2 reads SASEGT. Trimming left V 5 bases short and J 8 bases short, with 9 bases between. The CDR3 DNA reads TGTGCCAGCAGTCTCGGGACAGAAGCTTTCTTT. This encodes CASSLGTEAFF.

A few counts support this clonotype. The genes are TRBV20-1 and TRBJ2-5, with 8 nucleotides matching TRBD2. J lost 3 bases, V lost 7 bases, and 7 bases had no gene match. The length of the CDR3 is 13 residues. CDR1 is DFQATT, CDR2 SNEGSKA, per germline (reference sequence). The CDR3 nucleotides are TGCAGTGTTAGGCCAGCGGGAGAAGAGACCCAGTACTTC. Protein product: CSVRPAGEETQYF.

To note about this clonotype: A read error may account for a junction end that differs from germline. The chain is built from TRBV28 and TRBJ2-7; D may be TRBD1 or TRBD2 (6 bases each). Per the germline V gene, CDR1 is MDHEN and CDR2 is SYDVKM. The CDR3 totals 15 residues. The CDR3 loop is CANSLMGGSRLRQYF. The CDR3 bases are TGTGCCAACAGTTTAATGGGGGGCTCTAGATTAAGGCAGTACTTC.

The chain is built from TRBV6-8 and TRBJ2-5; the match to TRBD2 covers 10 bases. The CDR3 consists of 14 residues. The germline CDR1 and CDR2 sequences are MNHGY and SAAAGT. The V and J ends lost 7 bases and 5 bases, in that order; junction bases with no gene match: 7. CDR3 amino acids: CASMGLAYGETQYF. CDR3 DNA: TGTGCCAGCATGGGACTAGCGTATGGGGAGACCCAGTACTTC.

Ten or more counts support this clonotype. J is TRBJ1-2 and V is TRBV27; D is possibly TRBD1 (5 bases). This CDR3 region has 14 residues. V dropped 5 bases and J dropped 8 bases, with 18 bases sitting between them. Germline loops: CDR1 MNHEY, CDR2 SMNVEV (reference sequence). CDR3 DNA: TGTGCCAGCAGTAAAAGGGACCGGGGAAGCGGCTACACCTTC. It is translated as CASSKRDRGSGYTF.

V gene TRBV7-2 combines with J gene TRBJ2-5, with 8 nucleotides matching TRBD2. The CDR3 loop spans 16 amino acids. With 4 bases clipped from V and 10 bases from J, the junction kept 17 bases outside the gene matches. Germline assignment: CDR1 SGHTA and CDR2 FQGNSA. CDR3 DNA: TGTGCCAGCAGCTCTGTACGAGGACTAGCCCTCAGGGGCCAGTACTTC. This sequence encodes CASSSVRGLALRGQYF.

CDR3 nucleotide sequence: TGCGCCAGCAGCCAAGATTCCGGAGGCGGTAACTATGGCTACACCTTC. Its protein product is CASSQDSGGGNYGYTF. The chain links TRBV4-3 to TRBJ1-2; D is unclear. The germline V gene has CDR1 LGHNA and CDR2 YSLEER. The CDR3 has 16 amino acids. The ends were cut back, 0 bases at V and 1 base at J, with 12 bases in the middle.

The rearrangement uses TRBV12-3 or TRBV12-4 and TRBJ1-2; 8 nucleotides line up with TRBD1. The CDR3 totals 15 residues. The V gene end was trimmed by 5 bases and the J gene end by 6 bases; junction bases not matched to a gene: 11. The CDR3 sequence: CASSPGQGLGNGYTF. The DNA for the CDR3 is TGTGCCAGCAGTCCCGGACAGGGTCTGGGTAATGGCTACACCTTC.

This chain uses TRBV20-1 with TRBJ2-7; 9 positions match TRBD2. This CDR3 has 13 amino acids. The germline CDR1 and CDR2 sequences are DFQATT and SNEGSKA (reference sequence). J gave up 3 bases and V 1 base, and 1 base lay outside the gene matches. The CDR3 here is CSARGTSDYEQYF. CDR3 DNA sequence: TGCAGTGCTAGAGGGACTAGCGACTACGAGCAGTACTTC.

This chain links TRBV6-1 with TRBJ2-1; 9 nucleotides align to TRBD2. The CDR3 runs 15 residues. Trimming at V came to 8 bases and at J to 8 bases, leaving 13 bases not matched to a gene. The germline V gene encodes CDR1 MNHNS and CDR2 SASEGT. The CDR3, as DNA: TGTGCCAGCTCTAGGGCGCGGGAGGGCCAAGATGAGCAGTTCTTC. Translated: CASSRAREGQDEQFF.